This TCR beta chain is drawn from a study of T cell changes during pregnancy in multiple sclerosis. Here immunoSEQ multiplex PCR was the method, and the copy in TCRdb shows in-frame clones only, minus some. Here the sample spans about 73,000 clones, almost 90% being singletons. For this clone: At one end the junction does not follow the germline gene, possibly because of a read error.

Germline loops: CDR1 MNHEY, CDR2 SVGAGI. CDR3 length equals 13 residues. The receptor comes from a female donor in good health, enrolled as a control in a pregnancy study. The material sequenced was peripheral blood, taken after pregnancy. The chain carries TRBV6-5 and TRBJ1-4; D gene unclear. The chain's CDR3 is CASSYQPGLPGIF. CDR3 coding DNA: TGTGCCAGCAGTTATCAACCAGGACTACCGGGCATTTTT.